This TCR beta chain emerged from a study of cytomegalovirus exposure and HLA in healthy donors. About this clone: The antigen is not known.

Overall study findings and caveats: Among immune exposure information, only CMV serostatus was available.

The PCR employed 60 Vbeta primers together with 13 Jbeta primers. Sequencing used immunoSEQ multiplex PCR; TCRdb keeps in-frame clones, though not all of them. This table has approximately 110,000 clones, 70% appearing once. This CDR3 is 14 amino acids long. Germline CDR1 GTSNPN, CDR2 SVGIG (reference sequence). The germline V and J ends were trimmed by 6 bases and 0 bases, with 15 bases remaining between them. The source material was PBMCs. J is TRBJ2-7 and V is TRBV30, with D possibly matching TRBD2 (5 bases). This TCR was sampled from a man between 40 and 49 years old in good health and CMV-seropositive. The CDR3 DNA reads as TGTGCCTGCCCTGGTTTGGGAGCCTCCTACGAGCAGTACTTC. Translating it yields CACPGLGASYEQYF.